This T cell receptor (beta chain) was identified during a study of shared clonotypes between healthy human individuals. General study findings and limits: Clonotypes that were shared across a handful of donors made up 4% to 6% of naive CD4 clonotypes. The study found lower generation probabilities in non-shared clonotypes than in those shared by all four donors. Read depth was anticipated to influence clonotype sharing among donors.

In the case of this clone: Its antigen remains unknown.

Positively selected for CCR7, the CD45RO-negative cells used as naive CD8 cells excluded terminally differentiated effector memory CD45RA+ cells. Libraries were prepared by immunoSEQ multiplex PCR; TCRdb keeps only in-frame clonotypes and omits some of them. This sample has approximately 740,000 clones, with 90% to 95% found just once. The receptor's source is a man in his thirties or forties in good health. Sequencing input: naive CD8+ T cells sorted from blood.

CDR3 loop: CASSLRLGENSPEAFF. In DNA, the CDR3 is TGCGCCAGCAGCTTGAGGCTAGGGGAAAATTCGCCTGAAGCTTTCTTT. The chain joins TRBV5-1 to TRBJ1-1, with a tentative D call TRBD1 (5 bases). In germline, CDR1 is SGHRS, CDR2 YFSETQ. V lost 1 base to trimming and J lost 6 bases, with 19 bases between them. The CDR3 spans 16 residues.